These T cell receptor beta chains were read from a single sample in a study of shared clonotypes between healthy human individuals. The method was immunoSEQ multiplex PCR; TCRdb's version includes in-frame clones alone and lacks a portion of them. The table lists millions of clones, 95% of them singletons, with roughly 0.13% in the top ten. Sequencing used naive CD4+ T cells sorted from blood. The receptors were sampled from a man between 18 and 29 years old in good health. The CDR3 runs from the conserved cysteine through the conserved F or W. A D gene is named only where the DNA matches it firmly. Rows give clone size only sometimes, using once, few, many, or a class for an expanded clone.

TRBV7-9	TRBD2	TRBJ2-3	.	CASTETGTSEHTDTQYF	TGTGCCAGCACCGAAACGGGGACTAGCGAACACACAGATACGCAGTATTTT
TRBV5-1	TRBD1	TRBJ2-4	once	CASSWSTGSDIQYF	TGCGCCAGCAGCTGGTCGACAGGGAGTGACATTCAGTACTTC
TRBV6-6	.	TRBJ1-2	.	CASWRDDGGYTF	TGTGCCAGCTGGCGGGACGACGGTGGCTACACCTTC
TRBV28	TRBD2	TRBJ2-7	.	CASIYQGTSIDEQYF	TGTGCCAGCATATATCAGGGGACTAGCATCGACGAGCAGTACTTC
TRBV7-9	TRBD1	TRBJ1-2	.	CASSLELDRAGYTF	TGTGCCAGCAGCTTAGAGCTGGACAGGGCCGGCTACACCTTC
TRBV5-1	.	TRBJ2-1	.	CASSPVPATVLGSYNEQFF	TGCGCCAGCAGCCCGGTACCCGCTACGGTTTTAGGCTCCTACAATGAGCAGTTCTTC
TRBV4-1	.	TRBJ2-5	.	CASSQDRGLADLYQETQYF	TGCGCCAGCAGCCAAGATCGGGGGCTAGCGGACCTGTACCAAGAGACCCAGTACTTC
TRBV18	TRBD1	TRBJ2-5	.	CASSLRQGQETQYF	TGTGCCAGCTCACTCAGACAGGGTCAAGAGACCCAGTACTTC
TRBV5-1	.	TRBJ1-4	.	CASSESGDRWEKLFF	TGCGCCAGCAGCGAGAGTGGGGATCGGTGGGAAAAACTGTTTTTT
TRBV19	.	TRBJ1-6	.	CASSMGNSPLHF	TGTGCCAGTAGTATGGGGAATTCACCCCTCCACTTT
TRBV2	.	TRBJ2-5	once	CASSVQGGYQETQYF	TGTGCCAGCAGCGTACAAGGGGGGTATCAAGAGACCCAGTACTTC
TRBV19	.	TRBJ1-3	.	CASSSYSGNTIYF	TGTGCCAGTTCGAGTTACTCTGGAAACACCATATATTTT
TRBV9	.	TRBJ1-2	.	CASSFNRDPPGGYTF	TGTGCCAGCAGCTTCAACCGGGACCCTCCCGGTGGCTACACCTTC
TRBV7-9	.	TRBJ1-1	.	CASSLSQNTEAFF	TGTGCCAGCAGCTTGAGTCAGAACACTGAAGCTTTCTTT
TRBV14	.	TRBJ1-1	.	CASSQVVGLHTEAFF	TGTGCCAGCAGCCAAGTCGTGGGGCTCCACACTGAAGCTTTCTTT
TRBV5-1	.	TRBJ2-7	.	CASSAGDKIYEQYF	TGCGCCAGCAGCGCAGGGGATAAGATCTACGAGCAGTACTTC
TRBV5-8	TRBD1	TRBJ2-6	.	CASSLSLGTVYSGANVLTF	TGTGCCAGCAGCTTGTCACTGGGGACAGTTTACTCTGGGGCCAACGTCCTGACTTTC
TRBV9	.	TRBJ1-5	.	CASSPHSQFNQPQHF	TGTGCCAGCAGCCCACACAGCCAGTTCAATCAGCCCCAGCATTTT
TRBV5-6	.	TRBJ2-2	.	CASSPWGPGELFF	TGTGCCAGCAGCCCATGGGGGCCCGGGGAGCTGTTTTTT
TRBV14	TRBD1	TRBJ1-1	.	CASSFLRTGRTEAFF	TGTGCCAGCAGCTTTCTTAGGACAGGGAGGACTGAAGCTTTCTTT
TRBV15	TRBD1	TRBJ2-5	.	CATSRGTGVFETQYF	TGTGCCACCAGCAGAGGAACAGGGGTTTTTGAGACCCAGTACTTC
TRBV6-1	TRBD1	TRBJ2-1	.	CASSEGQGRANEQFF	TGTGCCAGCAGTGAAGGACAGGGTAGGGCCAATGAGCAGTTCTTC
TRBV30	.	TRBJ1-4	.	CAWTPDSNEKLFF	TGTGCCTGGACTCCAGATTCAAACGAAAAACTGTTTTTT
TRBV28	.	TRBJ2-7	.	CASSYGTSYEQYF	TGTGCCAGCAGTTATGGAACCTCCTACGAGCAGTACTTC
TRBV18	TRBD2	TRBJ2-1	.	CASSPTLSGGHNEQFF	TGTGCCAGCTCACCAACGCTCAGCGGGGGGCACAATGAGCAGTTCTTC
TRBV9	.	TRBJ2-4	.	CASSVASNLQFDIQYF	TGTGCCAGCAGCGTAGCGTCGAACCTCCAGTTTGACATTCAGTACTTC